This T cell receptor beta chain was retrieved from a study of T cell responses to AZD1222 COVID-19 vaccine. Study context: Researchers grouped second doses given at about 4 or about 12 weeks into one pool.

The ends were cut back, 3 bases at V and 3 bases at J, with 11 bases in the middle. Germline V gene lookup returns CDR1 MDHEN and CDR2 SYDVKM. The CDR3 is made up of 14 amino acids. TCRdb keeps only in-frame clones here, not all; method: immunoSEQ multiplex PCR. The table lists around 110,000 clones, 85% to 95% of them singletons. A remark on this clone: The antigen remains unidentified.

Study-level findings and limits: Seropositive at baseline were only a handful of AZD1222 recipients. Vaccine-related CD4 TCRs covered spike, predominating at 160-218 and 743-854.

Specimen: peripheral blood, collected on day 0 of AZD1222 vaccination. The chain carries TRBV28 and TRBJ1-1, with D possibly matching TRBD1 (5 bases). This clonotype was obtained from an adult in good health. The CDR3 DNA is TGTGCCAGCAGTTTTAGGGGTGGTTACACTGAAGCTTTCTTT. Translating it yields CASSFRGGYTEAFF. Full variable domain (rest looked up from reference TRBV28 and TRBJ1-1): DVKVTQSSRYLVKRTGEKVFLECVQDMDHENMFWYRQDPGLGLRLIYFSYDVKMKEKGDIPEGYSVSREKKERFSLILESASTNQTSMYLCASSFRGGYTEAFFGQGTRLTVV.